This section outlines one T cell receptor (beta chain) sequence together with its context. Researchers took RNA transcripts and amplified the TCR beta CDR3 regions from them. Initially, a first-round RT-PCR of the TCR CDR3 employed the HTBI primer set. MiXCR was run by TCRdb on the multiplex PCR reads, yielding one entry per CDR3 protein. The repertoire has some 740,000 distinct CDR3 sequences, around 15% of them found once; the top ten carry about 10%. Germline CDR1 reads SGHKS; CDR2 reads YYEKEE (reference sequence). This CDR3 comprises 13 residues. The V end was cut by 6 bases, the J end by 6 bases, with 15 bases between. The sample comes from a study of T cells in Graves' hyperthyroidism and ophthalmopathy.

The sequenced sample consisted of blood. The rearrangement uses TRBV5-5 and TRBJ1-1; tentatively, D is TRBD1 (5 bases). The origin of this receptor is a woman between 18 and 30 years old with Graves' hyperthyroidism. CDR3 residues: CASNIPGRAEAFF. As DNA, the CDR3 is TGTGCCAGCAACATTCCAGGGAGGGCTGAAGCTTTCTTT.